A single sample gave rise to the 32 T cell receptor beta chains below, sequenced in a study of blood T cell repertoires in COVID-19. Sequencing used immunoSEQ multiplex PCR; TCRdb keeps in-frame clones, though not all of them. The sample consists of tens of thousands of clones, around four fifths of them appearing once. What was sequenced was peripheral blood. These receptors originate from a human donor in a cohort sampled during active COVID-19.

The chain links TRBV28 to TRBJ2-4; 7 bases fit TRBD2. The CDR3 runs 15 residues. Germline assignment: CDR1 MDHEN and CDR2 SYDVKM. V lost 5 bases to trimming and J lost 3 bases; unmatched junction nucleotides: 7. CDR3 nucleotide sequence: TGTGCCAGCAGTGGGGGGGAGGAGAGCAAAAACATTCAGTACTTC. This codes for CASSGGEESKNIQYF.

This clone was found once. This sequence joins TRBV7-9 and TRBJ1-2; D ambiguous. The CDR3 loop spans 14 amino acids. Germline V lookup: CDR1 SEHNR, CDR2 FQNEAQ (reference sequence). The V gene lost 6 bases and the J gene lost 6 bases, with 17 bases spanning the gap. As DNA, the CDR3 is TGTGCCAGCAGGAGCGAGATACCCGCGCATGGCTACACCTTC. The encoded protein is CASRSEIPAHGYTF.

CDR3 region: CASRRPGVETQYF. CDR3 sequence (DNA): TGTGCCAGTCGAAGACCGGGGGTGGAGACCCAGTACTTC. The chain recombines TRBV19 with TRBJ2-5; possible D gene TRBD2, 6 bases. CDR1 and CDR2 (germline): LNHDA, SQIVND (reference sequence). Trimming took 8 bases from V and 5 from J, leaving 15 bases between them. The CDR3 has 13 residues.

The CDR3 nucleotides are TGTGCCAGCAGTTACTCCCTCACTAGCGGCTACGAGCAGTACTTC. Translation: CASSYSLTSGYEQYF. The chain joins TRBV6-5 to TRBJ2-7; 8 bases fit TRBD2. The germline CDR1 and CDR2 sequences are MNHEY and SVGAGI. V shed 0 bases and J 3 bases; nucleotides not matched to a gene: 4. The CDR3 has 15 amino acids.

This chain links TRBV19 with TRBJ2-1; 12 positions match TRBD2. The CDR3 runs 17 residues. J was trimmed by 9 bases and V by 5 bases; bases with no gene match: 14. The germline V gene has CDR1 LNHDA and CDR2 SQIVND (reference sequence). The CDR3, as DNA: TGTGCCAGTAGTCCCAGAAGGCTAGCGGGGGGGCCCGGTGAGCAGTTCTTC. Encoded protein: CASSPRRLAGGPGEQFF.

To note about this clone: At one boundary the junction diverges from the germline segment, which might be a read error. V and J are TRBV11-2 and TRBJ2-2; 7 positions match TRBD1. The CDR3 has 15 amino acids. Germline V gene lookup returns CDR1 SGHAT and CDR2 FQNNGV. The CDR3 is CASSLLTGNPGELFF. CDR3 sequence (DNA): TGTGCCAGCAGCTTATTGACAGGGAACCCCGGGGAGCTGTTTTTT.

The chain carries TRBV11-2 and TRBJ1-1, with D possibly matching TRBD1 (5 bases). V gave up 1 base and J gave up 2 bases, with 11 bases separating them. The CDR3 runs to 15 residues. In germline, CDR1 is SGHAT, CDR2 FQNNGV. CDR3 loop: CASSLALGGNTEAFF. In DNA, the CDR3 is TGTGCCAGCAGCTTAGCTTTGGGGGGAAACACTGAAGCTTTCTTT.

The rearrangement links TRBV10-3 to TRBJ2-3, with 7 bases identical to TRBD2. CDR3 size: 18 residues. J was trimmed by 0 bases and V by 0 bases; bases with no gene match: 9. Germline V lookup: CDR1 ENHRY, CDR2 SYGVKD. The chain's CDR3 is CAISESYGGSSSTDTQYF. DNA of the CDR3: TGTGCCATCAGTGAGTCCTACGGGGGGAGCTCTAGCACAGATACGCAGTATTTT.

V and J are TRBV3-1 (or the pseudogene TRBV3-2) and TRBJ2-7; 8 bases map to TRBD2. This CDR3 region has 14 residues. Trimming removed 4 bases from V and 2 bases from J; junction bases left unmatched: 4. CDR1 is LGHDT and CDR2 is YNNKEL in the germline V gene (reference sequence). The CDR3 loop reads CASSLAGLTYEQYF. The CDR3 region has the DNA TGTGCCAGCAGCCTAGCGGGACTAACCTACGAGCAGTACTTC.

The chain carries TRBV5-1 and TRBJ1-1, with D hard to call. The CDR3 sequence is 14 residues long. The V gene's germline CDR1 is SGHRS and CDR2 YFSETQ. V lost 0 bases, J lost 0 bases, and 6 bases lay in between. The CDR3 sequence: CASSLGSVNTEAFF. The CDR3 DNA reads as TGCGCCAGCAGCTTGGGGTCAGTGAACACTGAAGCTTTCTTT.

The chain recombines TRBV6-5 with TRBJ1-4; a possible D gene is TRBD1 (5 bases). CDR1 and CDR2 (germline): MNHEY, SVGAGI. Trimming left V 11 bases short and J 3 bases short, with 13 bases between. This CDR3 is built from 13 residues. DNA for the CDR3: TGTGCCGCTGGGGGGGGTGCTAATGAAAAACTGTTTTTT. Its translation: CAAGGGANEKLFF.

The genes are TRBV28 and TRBJ1-3, with 7 nucleotides matching TRBD1. CDR1 MDHEN and CDR2 SYDVKM come from the germline V gene. The CDR3 consists of 14 residues. V gave up 6 bases and J gave up 3 bases; unmatched junction bases: 5. CDR3 residues: CASSRGGVGNTIYF. As DNA, the CDR3 is TGTGCCAGCAGCCGAGGGGGCGTTGGAAACACCATATATTTT.

To note about this clone: Mismatch with germline at one junction end may stem from a read error. V usage is TRBV7-7 and J usage is TRBJ2-1; D is possibly TRBD2 (6 bases). This CDR3 comprises 16 residues. Germline V CDR1 and CDR2: SSHAT, FNYEAQ (reference sequence). The CDR3 bases are TGTGCTAGCAGCCGGGACTCCATGGGCTCCTACAATGAGCAGTTCTTC. Protein sequence: CASSRDSMGSYNEQFF.

J is TRBJ2-7 and V is TRBV7-2; possible D gene TRBD1, 5 bases. The CDR3 consists of 11 residues. V gave up 3 bases and J gave up 13 bases, with 13 bases separating them. Germline CDR1 and CDR2: SGHTA and FQGNSA. In DNA, the CDR3 is TGTGCCAGCAGCTTTTTCGACAGTCTTTACTTC. It encodes CASSFFDSLYF. The whole variable domain, filled in from reference TRBV7-2 and TRBJ2-7, reads GAGVSQSPSNKVTEKGKDVELRCDPISGHTALYWYRQSLGQGLEFLIYFQGNSAPDKSGLPSDRFSAERTGGSVSTLTIQRTQQEDSAVYLCASSFFDSLYFGPGTRLTVT.

The CDR3 DNA follows: TGTGCCAGCAGCATGGGACAGGGGGCGTTCAATCAGCCCCAGCATTTT. This sequence encodes CASSMGQGAFNQPQHF. This chain uses TRBV7-9 with TRBJ1-5; TRBD1 matches 12 bases. There are 16 residues in the CDR3. Germline V gene data show CDR1 as SEHNR and CDR2 as FQNEAQ (reference sequence). V shed 5 bases, J shed 3 bases, and the junction held 5 bases outside the gene matches.

The rearrangement links TRBV15 to TRBJ1-6; weak D call: TRBD1 (6 bases). CDR3 size: 15 residues. The V gene's germline CDR1 is LNHNV and CDR2 YYDKDF (reference sequence). V lost 0 bases and J lost 6, with 9 bases in between. This CDR3 is CATSRDLQGNSPLHF. In DNA form, the CDR3 reads TGTGCCACCAGCAGAGATTTACAGGGTAATTCACCCCTCCACTTT.

The V and J genes are TRBV5-8 and TRBJ2-1, with 13 bases that match TRBD2. The ends lost 2 bases at V and 5 bases at J; junction bases unmatched: 4. Germline loops: CDR1 SGHTS, CDR2 YDEGEE. The CDR3 has 16 residues. Written as DNA, the CDR3 is TGTGCCAGCAGCTTTTTTGGGACTAGCGGGAACAATGAGCAGTTCTTC. It translates to CASSFFGTSGNNEQFF. The complete variable domain, with remaining parts taken from reference TRBV5-8 and TRBJ2-1, reads EAGVTQSPTHLIKTRGQQATLRCSPISGHTSVYWYQQALGLGLQFLLWYDEGEERNRGNFPPRFSGRQFPNYSSELNVNALELEDSALYLCASSFFGTSGNNEQFFGPGTRLTVL.

This chain connects TRBV6-4 to TRBJ2-2; 8 nucleotides align to TRBD1. The V gene's germline CDR1 is MRHNA and CDR2 SNTAGT. This CDR3 region has 15 residues. V shed 3 bases and J 4 bases; nucleotides not matched to a gene: 4. The CDR3 reads CASSEQGVGTGELFF. The CDR3 DNA follows: TGTGCCAGCAGTGAACAGGGGGTAGGCACCGGGGAGCTGTTTTTT.

The rearrangement joins TRBV19 to TRBJ2-3; 13 nucleotides line up with TRBD2. This CDR3 is built from 16 residues. Per the germline V gene, CDR1 is LNHDA and CDR2 is SQIVND (reference sequence). V shed 6 bases and J 3 bases; nucleotides not matched to a gene: 6. Here the CDR3 reads CASRETSGRLTDTQYF. In DNA form, the CDR3 reads TGTGCCAGTAGGGAGACTAGCGGGAGGCTAACAGATACGCAGTATTTT.

This chain uses TRBV11-2 with TRBJ2-7, with 8 positions matching TRBD1. This CDR3 contains 13 residues. CDR1 is SGHAT and CDR2 is FQNNGV in the germline V gene. The V segment lost 6 bases and the J segment 3 bases; nucleotides outside the gene matches: 4. The CDR3 sequence: CASRSTGDYEQYF. In nucleotides, the CDR3 is TGTGCCAGCAGATCGACAGGGGACTACGAGCAGTACTTC.

The chain recombines TRBV5-4 with TRBJ1-2; 7 bases line up with TRBD1. V shed 5 bases, J shed 6 bases, and the junction held 19 bases outside the gene matches. The CDR3 sequence is 17 residues long. The germline gives CDR1 SGHNT, CDR2 YYREEE (reference sequence). CDR3 nucleotide sequence: TGTGCCAGCAGGGATCAGGGGGGCTCCTCCCTTGCCCATGGCTACACCTTC. This translates into CASRDQGGSSLAHGYTF.

This chain uses TRBV7-9 with TRBJ2-2; 11 bases fit TRBD1. The germline V gene encodes CDR1 SEHNR and CDR2 FQNEAQ (reference sequence). There are 15 residues in the CDR3. Trimming at V came to 2 bases and at J to 5 bases, leaving 1 base not matched to a gene. CDR3 sequence (DNA): TGTGCCAGCAGCTTAAGGGACAGGGGGACCGGGGAGCTGTTTTTT. Its translation: CASSLRDRGTGELFF. Drawing the rest from reference TRBV7-9 and TRBJ2-2, the complete variable domain is DTGVSQNPRHKITKRGQNVTFRCDPISEHNRLYWYRQTLGQGPEFLTYFQNEAQLEKSRLLSDRFSAERPKGSFSTLEIQRTEQGDSAMYLCASSLRDRGTGELFFGEGSRLTVL.

The V call is TRBV10-3, the J call TRBJ2-7, with 9 nucleotides matching TRBD1. CDR1 is ENHRY, CDR2 SYGVKD, per germline. The J segment lost 9 bases and the V segment lost 3 bases, leaving 9 bases of the junction unmatched. This CDR3 is built from 14 residues. The CDR3 sequence is CAISDGQGPTGQYF. CDR3 nucleotide sequence: TGTGCCATCAGTGATGGACAGGGGCCTACAGGGCAGTACTTC.

The J gene is TRBJ1-3, the V gene TRBV18; D gene ambiguous. Germline lookup yields CDR1 KGHSH and CDR2 LQKENI. Between the trimmed V and J ends, which lost 3 bases and 1 base, there was a span of 10 bases. CDR3 length equals 15 residues. DNA of the CDR3: TGTGCCAGCTCACCCACGGGAGGGTCTGGAAACACCATATATTTT. Amino acids: CASSPTGGSGNTIYF.

V is TRBV5-1 and J is TRBJ2-7; 8 bases are a match to TRBD1. Germline V gene lookup returns CDR1 SGHRS and CDR2 YFSETQ. Trimming took 4 bases from V and 6 from J; bases not matched to a gene: 3. CDR3 length: 12 amino acids. The CDR3 is CASSQTGVEQYF. The CDR3 nucleotides are TGCGCCAGCAGCCAGACAGGGGTCGAGCAGTACTTC.

This chain connects TRBV7-9 to TRBJ1-1; 8 bases map to TRBD1. CDR3 size: 14 residues. V lost 4 bases and J lost 4; bases outside the gene matches: 5. CDR1 is SEHNR and CDR2 is FQNEAQ in the germline V gene (reference sequence). DNA of the CDR3: TGTGCCAGCAGCTCTAGGACAGGGCCCACTGAAGCTTTCTTT. Amino acid sequence: CASSSRTGPTEAFF.

The chain employs TRBV19 and TRBJ1-5; D call uncertain. The CDR3 runs to 16 residues. V was cut by 6 bases and J by 3 bases, with 18 bases left in between. Germline CDR1 is LNHDA and CDR2 is SQIVND (reference sequence). The CDR3 sequence is CASRPRGAADNQPQHF. The CDR3 DNA sequence: TGTGCCAGTAGACCCCGAGGTGCCGCTGACAATCAGCCCCAGCATTTT.

The chain is built from TRBV3-1 (or the pseudogene TRBV3-2) and TRBJ2-2; tentative D call: TRBD1 (6 bases). CDR3 length: 15 amino acids. Trimming took off 6 bases at V and 3 bases at J, with 14 bases between the two ends. CDR1 and CDR2 from the germline V gene are LGHDT and YNNKEL (reference sequence). CDR3 sequence reads: CASRAGVTDTGELFF. In DNA form, the CDR3 reads TGTGCCAGCAGGGCAGGGGTTACGGACACCGGGGAGCTGTTTTTT.

This chain connects TRBV18 to TRBJ1-2; TRBD1 matches 8 bases. This CDR3 region has 13 residues. J gave up 3 bases and V 4 bases, and 1 base lay outside the gene matches. Germline V gene lookup returns CDR1 KGHSH and CDR2 LQKENI. The CDR3 is CASSLGQDYGYTF. The CDR3 DNA reads TGTGCCAGCTCACTGGGACAGGACTATGGCTACACCTTC.

The V gene is TRBV5-5, the J gene TRBJ1-1; TRBD1 matches 8 bases. Looked up from germline, CDR1 is SGHKS and CDR2 is YYEKEE (reference sequence). This CDR3 is 14 amino acids long. With V trimmed by 4 bases and J by 3 bases, 5 bases remained unmatched. The CDR3 DNA is TGTGCCAGCAGCCCTACAGGGGGGGACACTGAAGCTTTCTTT. Its protein is CASSPTGGDTEAFF. The full variable domain, completed using reference TRBV5-5 and TRBJ1-1, is DAGVTQSPTHLIKTRGQQVTLRCSPISGHKSVSWYQQVLGQGPQFIFQYYEKEERGRGNFPDRFSARQFPNYSSELNVNALLLGDSALYLCASSPTGGDTEAFFGQGTRLTVV.

The genes are TRBV4-3 and TRBJ2-7; maybe TRBD1 (6 bases). Germline V gene data show CDR1 as LGHNA and CDR2 as YSLEER. The CDR3 length is 15 residues. With 2 bases removed from V and 1 base from J, the gap between germline ends came to 12 bases. The CDR3 DNA sequence: TGCGCCAGCAGCCAACAGGGGACCAAGTCCTACGAGCAGTACTTC. It yields the protein CASSQQGTKSYEQYF.

V gene TRBV10-1 combines with J gene TRBJ1-1, with D possibly being TRBD1 (6 bases). Germline assignment: CDR1 WNHNN and CDR2 SYGVQD (reference sequence). The V end was cut by 4 bases, the J end by 1 base, with 7 bases between. This CDR3 comprises 13 residues. The CDR3 loop reads CASSGGQNTEAFF. CDR3 nucleotide sequence: TGCGCCAGCAGTGGGGGACAGAACACTGAAGCTTTCTTT.